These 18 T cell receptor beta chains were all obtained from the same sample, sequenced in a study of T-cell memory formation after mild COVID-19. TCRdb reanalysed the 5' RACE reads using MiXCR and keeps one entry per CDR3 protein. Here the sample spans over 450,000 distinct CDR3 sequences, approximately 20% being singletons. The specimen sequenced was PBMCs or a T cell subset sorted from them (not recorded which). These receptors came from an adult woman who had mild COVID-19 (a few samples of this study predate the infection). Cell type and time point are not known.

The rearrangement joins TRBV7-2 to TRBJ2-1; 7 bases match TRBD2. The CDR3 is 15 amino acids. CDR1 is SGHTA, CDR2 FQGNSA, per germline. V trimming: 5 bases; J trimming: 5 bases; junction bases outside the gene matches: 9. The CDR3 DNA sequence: TGTGCCAGCAGCCCAGCACTAGCGCCCAACAATGAGCAGTTCTTC. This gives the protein CASSPALAPNNEQFF.

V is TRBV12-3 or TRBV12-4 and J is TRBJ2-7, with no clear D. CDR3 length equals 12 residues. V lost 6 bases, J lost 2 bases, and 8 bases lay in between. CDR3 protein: CASSGNTYEQYF. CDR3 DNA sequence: TGTGCCAGCAGCGGAAACACCTACGAGCAGTACTTC.

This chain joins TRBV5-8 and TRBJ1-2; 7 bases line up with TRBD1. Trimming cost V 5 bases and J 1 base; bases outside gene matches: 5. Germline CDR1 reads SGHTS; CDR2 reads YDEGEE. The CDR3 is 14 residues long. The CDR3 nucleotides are TGTGCCAGCAGGGCGACAGGGAGTAACTATGGCTACACCTTC. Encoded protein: CASRATGSNYGYTF.

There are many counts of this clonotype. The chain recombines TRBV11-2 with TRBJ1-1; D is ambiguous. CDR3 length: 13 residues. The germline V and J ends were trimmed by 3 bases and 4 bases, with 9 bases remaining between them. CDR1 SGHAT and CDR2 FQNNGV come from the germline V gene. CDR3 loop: CASSFSRGTEAFF. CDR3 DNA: TGTGCCAGCAGCTTTTCACGTGGCACTGAAGCTTTCTTT.

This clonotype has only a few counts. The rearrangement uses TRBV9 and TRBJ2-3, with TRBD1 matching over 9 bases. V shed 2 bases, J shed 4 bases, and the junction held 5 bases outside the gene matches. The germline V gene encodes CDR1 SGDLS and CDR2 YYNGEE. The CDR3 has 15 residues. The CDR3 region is CASSVRDRAPDTQYF. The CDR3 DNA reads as TGTGCCAGCAGCGTCCGGGACAGGGCCCCAGATACGCAGTATTTT.

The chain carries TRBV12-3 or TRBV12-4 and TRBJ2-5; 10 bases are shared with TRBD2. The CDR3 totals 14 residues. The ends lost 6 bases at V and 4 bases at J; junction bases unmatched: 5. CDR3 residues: CASRPGLARETQYF. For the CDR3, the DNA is TGTGCCAGCAGACCGGGACTAGCGAGAGAGACCCAGTACTTC.

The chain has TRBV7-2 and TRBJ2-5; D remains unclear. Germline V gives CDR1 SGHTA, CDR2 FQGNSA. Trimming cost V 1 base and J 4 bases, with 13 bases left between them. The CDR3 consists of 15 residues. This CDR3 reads CASSLVGSYGETQYF. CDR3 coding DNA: TGTGCCAGCAGCTTAGTAGGCAGTTACGGAGAGACCCAGTACTTC.

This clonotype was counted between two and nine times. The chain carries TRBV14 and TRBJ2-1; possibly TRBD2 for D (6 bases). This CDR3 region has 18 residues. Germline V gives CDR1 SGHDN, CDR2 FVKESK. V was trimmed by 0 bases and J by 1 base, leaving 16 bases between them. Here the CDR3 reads CASSQDRTITKSYNEQFF. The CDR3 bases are TGTGCCAGCAGCCAAGATCGGACTATCACAAAATCCTACAATGAGCAGTTCTTC.

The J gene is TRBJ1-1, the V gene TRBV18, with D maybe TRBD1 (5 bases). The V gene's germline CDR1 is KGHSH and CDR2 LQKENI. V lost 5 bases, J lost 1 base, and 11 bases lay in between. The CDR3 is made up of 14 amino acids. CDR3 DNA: TGTGCCAGCTCATCTGTTGGGGGGAACACTGAAGCTTTCTTT. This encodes CASSSVGGNTEAFF.

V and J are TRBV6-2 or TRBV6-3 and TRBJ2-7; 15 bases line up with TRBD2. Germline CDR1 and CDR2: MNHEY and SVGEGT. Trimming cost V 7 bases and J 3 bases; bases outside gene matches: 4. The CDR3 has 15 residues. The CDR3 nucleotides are TGTGCCAGCACCGGACTAGCGGGAGGGGGCTACGAGCAGTACTTC. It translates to CASTGLAGGGYEQYF.

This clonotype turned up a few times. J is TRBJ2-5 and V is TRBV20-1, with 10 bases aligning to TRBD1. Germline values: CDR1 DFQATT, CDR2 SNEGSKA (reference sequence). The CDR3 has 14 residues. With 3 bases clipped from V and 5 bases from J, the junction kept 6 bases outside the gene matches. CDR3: CSARRTGGAETQYF. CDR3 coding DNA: TGCAGTGCTAGGAGGACAGGGGGAGCGGAGACCCAGTACTTC.

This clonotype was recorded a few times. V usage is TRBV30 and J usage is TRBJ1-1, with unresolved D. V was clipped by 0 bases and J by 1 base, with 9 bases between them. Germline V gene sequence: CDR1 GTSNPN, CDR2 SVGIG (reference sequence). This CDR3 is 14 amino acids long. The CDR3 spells CAWSVWQTNTEAFF. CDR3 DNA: TGTGCCTGGAGTGTGTGGCAGACGAACACTGAAGCTTTCTTT.

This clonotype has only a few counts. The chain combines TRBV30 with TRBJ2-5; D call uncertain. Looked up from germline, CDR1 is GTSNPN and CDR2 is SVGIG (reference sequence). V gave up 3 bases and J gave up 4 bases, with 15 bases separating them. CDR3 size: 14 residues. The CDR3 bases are TGTGCCTGGAGCCTCCCGCCTCTCGTAGAGACCCAGTACTTC. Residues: CAWSLPPLVETQYF.

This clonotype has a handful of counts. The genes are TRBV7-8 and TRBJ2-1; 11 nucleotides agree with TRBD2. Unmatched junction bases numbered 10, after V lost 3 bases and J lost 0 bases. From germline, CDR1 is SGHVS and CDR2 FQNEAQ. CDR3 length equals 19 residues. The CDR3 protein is CASSFTGLAEHSSYNEQFF. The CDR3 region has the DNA TGTGCCAGCAGCTTTACGGGACTAGCGGAACATAGCTCCTACAATGAGCAGTTCTTC.

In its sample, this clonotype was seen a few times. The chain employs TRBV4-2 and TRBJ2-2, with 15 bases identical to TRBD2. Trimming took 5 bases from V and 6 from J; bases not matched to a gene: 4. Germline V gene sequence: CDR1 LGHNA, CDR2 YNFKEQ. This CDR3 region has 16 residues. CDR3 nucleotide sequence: TGTGCCAGCAGCTACGGACTAGCGGGGGGGGCCGGGGAGCTGTTTTTT. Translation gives CASSYGLAGGAGELFF.

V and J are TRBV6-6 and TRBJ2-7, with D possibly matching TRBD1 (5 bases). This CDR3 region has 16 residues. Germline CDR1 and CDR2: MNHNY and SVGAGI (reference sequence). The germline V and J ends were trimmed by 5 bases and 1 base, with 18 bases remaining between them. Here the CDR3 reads CASSHLLGQGSYEQYF. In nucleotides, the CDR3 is TGTGCCAGCAGTCACCTGTTAGGACAAGGTTCCTACGAGCAGTACTTC.

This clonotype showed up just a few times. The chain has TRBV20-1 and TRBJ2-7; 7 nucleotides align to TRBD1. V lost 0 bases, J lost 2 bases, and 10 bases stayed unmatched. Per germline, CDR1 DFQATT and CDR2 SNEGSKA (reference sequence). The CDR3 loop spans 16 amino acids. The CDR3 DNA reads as TGCAGTGCTAGAGATCTGAGGGGGACAGCCCCCTACGAGCAGTACTTC. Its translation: CSARDLRGTAPYEQYF.

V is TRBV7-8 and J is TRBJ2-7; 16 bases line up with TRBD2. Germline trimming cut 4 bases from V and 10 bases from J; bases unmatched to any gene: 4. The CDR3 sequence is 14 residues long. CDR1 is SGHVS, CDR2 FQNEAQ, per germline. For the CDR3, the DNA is TGTGCCAGCAGCTCGGGACTAGCGGGAGGGATACAGTACTTC. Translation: CASSSGLAGGIQYF. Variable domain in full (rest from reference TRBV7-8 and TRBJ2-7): GAGVSQSPRYKVAKRGQDVALRCDPISGHVSLFWYQQALGQGPEFLTYFQNEAQLDKSGLPSDRFFAERPEGSVSTLKIQRTQQEDSAVYLCASSSGLAGGIQYFGPGTRLTVT.